The sequence of this T cell receptor beta chain was determined in a study of blood T cell repertoires in COVID-19. For the study at large: Sources were T cells, B-cell-depleted T cells, or PBMCs; the material itself was cDNA or gDNA.

V gave up 0 bases and J gave up 4 bases, with 10 bases separating them. The CDR3 covers 16 residues. Germline V CDR1 and CDR2: LGHNA, YNFKEQ. As processed by the authors: Cell counts per sample came from amplifying reference gene primers. Only in-frame clones appear in the TCRdb table, and some are missing; sequencing was by immunoSEQ multiplex PCR. The DNA gave D and trimming, while V, J and clone size come from that table. The sample has about 250,000 clones, 70% to 90% seen once; the top ten hold roughly 6.3%. The chain employs TRBV4-2 and TRBJ2-6, with a weak D call TRBD1 (5 bases). Sequenced sample: peripheral blood. The sequence was collected from a woman aged 25 to 39 with COVID-19, enrolled during active disease. CDR3 in DNA: TGTGCCAGCAGCCAAGAGCAGGGTGGGGGGGCCAACGTCCTGACTTTC. It encodes CASSQEQGGGANVLTF.